This T cell receptor (beta chain) was identified in a study of beta chain features in type 1 diabetes. Germline V gene data show CDR1 as MGHRA and CDR2 as YSYEKL. The ends were cut back, 0 bases at V and 3 bases at J, with 16 bases in the middle. The CDR3 is made up of 17 amino acids. General study points: Compared to healthy donors, patients appeared to have naive, central memory and Treg TCRB repertoires that were more alike. Although PCR might favor shorter templates, it would do so equally in patients and controls.

This clone was observed a few times. The antigen remains undetermined. Expressed TCRB transcripts were sequenced because the isolated RNA had all been reverse transcribed beforehand. The assay was immunoSEQ multiplex PCR, and TCRdb's table has in-frame clones only and misses some. The sample lists 450,000 to 600,000 clones, roughly 30% seen once, with 0.05% to 0.065% in the top ten. The rearrangement uses TRBV4-1 and TRBJ2-3; D gene unclear. Sequences were obtained from naive CD4+ T cells from blood. This clonotype originated in a young man in good health. CDR3 sequence reads: CASSQDPNRMGTDTQYF. In DNA form, the CDR3 reads TGCGCCAGCAGCCAAGATCCCAATAGGATGGGTACAGATACGCAGTATTTT.